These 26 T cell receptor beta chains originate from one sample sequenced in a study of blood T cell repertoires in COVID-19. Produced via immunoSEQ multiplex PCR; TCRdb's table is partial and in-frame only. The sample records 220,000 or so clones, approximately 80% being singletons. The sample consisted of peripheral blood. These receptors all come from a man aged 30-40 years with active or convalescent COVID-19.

The CDR3 DNA reads TGTGCCAGTAGCAACAGGGCCCGGGAAAAACTGTTTTTT. As protein: CASSNRAREKLFF. The chain employs TRBV19 and TRBJ1-4; tentative D call: TRBD1 (6 bases). CDR3 length equals 13 residues. V was shortened by 6 bases and J by 8 bases, with 13 bases between the two germline ends. In germline, CDR1 is LNHDA, CDR2 SQIVND (reference sequence).

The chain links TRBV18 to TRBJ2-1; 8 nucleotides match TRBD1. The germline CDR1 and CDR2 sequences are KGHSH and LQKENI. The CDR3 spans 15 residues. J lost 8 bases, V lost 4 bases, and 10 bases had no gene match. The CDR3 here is CASSLGQGFGYEQFF. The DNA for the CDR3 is TGTGCCAGCTCACTCGGACAGGGATTTGGGTATGAGCAGTTCTTC.

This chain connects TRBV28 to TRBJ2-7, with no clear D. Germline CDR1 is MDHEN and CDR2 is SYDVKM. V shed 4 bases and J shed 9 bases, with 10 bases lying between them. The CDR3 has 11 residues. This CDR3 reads CASSSARWQYF. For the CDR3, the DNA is TGTGCCAGCAGTTCCGCGAGATGGCAGTACTTC.

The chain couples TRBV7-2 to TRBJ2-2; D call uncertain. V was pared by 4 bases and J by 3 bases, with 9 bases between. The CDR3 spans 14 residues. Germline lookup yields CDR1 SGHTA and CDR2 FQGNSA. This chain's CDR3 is CASSSGYYTGELFF. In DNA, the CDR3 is TGTGCCAGCAGCTCGGGTTATTACACCGGGGAGCTGTTTTTT.

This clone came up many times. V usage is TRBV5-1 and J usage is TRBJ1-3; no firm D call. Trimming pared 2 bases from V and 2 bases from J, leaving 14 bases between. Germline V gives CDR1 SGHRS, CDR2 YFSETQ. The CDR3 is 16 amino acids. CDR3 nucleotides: TGCGCCAGCAGCTTTTCCTCGAGGGAGGCTGGAAACACCATATATTTT. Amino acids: CASSFSSREAGNTIYF.

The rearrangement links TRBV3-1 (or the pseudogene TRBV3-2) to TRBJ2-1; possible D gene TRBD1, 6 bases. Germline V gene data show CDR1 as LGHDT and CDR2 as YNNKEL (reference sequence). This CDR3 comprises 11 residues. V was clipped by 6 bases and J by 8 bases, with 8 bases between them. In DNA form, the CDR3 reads TGTGCCAGCAGGGGGGCCCATGAGCAGTTCTTC. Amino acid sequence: CASRGAHEQFF.

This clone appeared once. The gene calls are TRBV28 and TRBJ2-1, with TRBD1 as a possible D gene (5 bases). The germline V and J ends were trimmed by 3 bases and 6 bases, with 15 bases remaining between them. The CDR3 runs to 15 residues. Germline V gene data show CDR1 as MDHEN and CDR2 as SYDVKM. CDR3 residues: CASSLVQGKGNEQFF. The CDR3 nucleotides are TGTGCCAGCAGTTTGGTGCAGGGAAAGGGCAATGAGCAGTTCTTC.

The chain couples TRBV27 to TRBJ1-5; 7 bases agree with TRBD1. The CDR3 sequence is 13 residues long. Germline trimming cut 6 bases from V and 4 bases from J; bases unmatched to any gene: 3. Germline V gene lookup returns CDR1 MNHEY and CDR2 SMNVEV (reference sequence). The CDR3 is CASRLGQNQPQHF. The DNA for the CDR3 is TGTGCCAGCAGATTGGGACAGAATCAGCCCCAGCATTTT.

CDR3 amino acids: CASSFSQGIVPPEAFF. The CDR3 DNA is TGTGCCAGCAGCTTTTCACAGGGAATTGTGCCCCCTGAAGCTTTCTTT. The chain uses TRBV7-9 and TRBJ1-1; perhaps TRBD1 as D (6 bases). In germline, CDR1 is SEHNR, CDR2 FQNEAQ (reference sequence). The CDR3 loop spans 16 amino acids. V was cut by 3 bases and J by 6 bases, with 20 bases left in between.

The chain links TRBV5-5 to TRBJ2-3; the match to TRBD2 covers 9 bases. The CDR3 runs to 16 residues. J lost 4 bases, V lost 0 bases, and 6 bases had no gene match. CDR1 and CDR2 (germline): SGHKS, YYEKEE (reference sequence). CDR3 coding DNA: TGTGCCAGCAGCTTGGTTCTGCTAGCGGGATCAGATACGCAGTATTTT. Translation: CASSLVLLAGSDTQYF.

The CDR3: CATSRERGSNTEAFF. CDR3 sequence (DNA): TGTGCCACCAGCAGAGAGCGCGGGTCCAACACTGAAGCTTTCTTT. The gene calls are TRBV15 and TRBJ1-1; D uncertain. CDR1 is LNHNV and CDR2 is YYDKDF in the germline V gene (reference sequence). V gave up 0 bases and J gave up 2 bases, with 10 bases separating them. The CDR3 consists of 15 residues.

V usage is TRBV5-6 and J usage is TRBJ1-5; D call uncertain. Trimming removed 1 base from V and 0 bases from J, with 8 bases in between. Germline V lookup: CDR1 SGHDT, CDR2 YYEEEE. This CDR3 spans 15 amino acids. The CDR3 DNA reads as TGTGCCAGCAGCTTGTCGGGGTATAGCAATCAGCCCCAGCATTTT. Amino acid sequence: CASSLSGYSNQPQHF. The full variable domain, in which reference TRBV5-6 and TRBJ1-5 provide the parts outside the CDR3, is DAGVTQSPTHLIKTRGQQVTLRCSPKSGHDTVSWYQQALGQGPQFIFQYYEEEERQRGNFPDRFSGHQFPNYSSELNVNALLLGDSALYLCASSLSGYSNQPQHFGDGTRLSIL.

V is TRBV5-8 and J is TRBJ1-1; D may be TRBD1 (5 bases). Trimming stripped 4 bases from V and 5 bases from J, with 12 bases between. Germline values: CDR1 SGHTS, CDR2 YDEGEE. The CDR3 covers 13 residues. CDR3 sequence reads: CASSPGWRTEAFF. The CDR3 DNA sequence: TGTGCCAGCAGCCCAGGGTGGCGAACTGAAGCTTTCTTT.

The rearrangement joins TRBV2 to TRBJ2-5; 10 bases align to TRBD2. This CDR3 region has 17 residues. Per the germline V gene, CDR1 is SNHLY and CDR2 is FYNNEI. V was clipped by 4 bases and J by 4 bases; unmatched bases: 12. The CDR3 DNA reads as TGTGCCAGCAGTGGGGTGGCTAGCGGGAGCGGGCGAGAGACCCAGTACTTC. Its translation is CASSGVASGSGRETQYF.

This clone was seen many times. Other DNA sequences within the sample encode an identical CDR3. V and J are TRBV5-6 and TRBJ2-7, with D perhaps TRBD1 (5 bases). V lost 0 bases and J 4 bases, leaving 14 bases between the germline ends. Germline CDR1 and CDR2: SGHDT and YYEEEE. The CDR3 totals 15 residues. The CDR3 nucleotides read TGTGCCAGCAGCTTGGGACAGCGCTTGAGTTACGAGCAGTACTTC. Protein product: CASSLGQRLSYEQYF.

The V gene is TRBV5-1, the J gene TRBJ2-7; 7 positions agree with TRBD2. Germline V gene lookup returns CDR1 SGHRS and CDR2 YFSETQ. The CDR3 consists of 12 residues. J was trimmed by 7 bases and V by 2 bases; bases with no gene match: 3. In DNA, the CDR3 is TGCGCCAGCAGCTTAGCGGGACGAGAGCAGTACTTC. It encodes CASSLAGREQYF.

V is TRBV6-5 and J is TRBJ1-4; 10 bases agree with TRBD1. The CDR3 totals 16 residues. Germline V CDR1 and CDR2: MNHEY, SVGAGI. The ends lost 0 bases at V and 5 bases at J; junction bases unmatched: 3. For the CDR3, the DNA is TGTGCCAGCAGTTACTCGAGGACAGGGGGGAATGAAAAACTGTTTTTT. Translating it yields CASSYSRTGGNEKLFF.

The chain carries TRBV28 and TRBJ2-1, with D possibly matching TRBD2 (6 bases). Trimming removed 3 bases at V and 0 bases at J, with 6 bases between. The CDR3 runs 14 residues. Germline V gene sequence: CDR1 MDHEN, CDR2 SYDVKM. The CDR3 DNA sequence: TGTGCCAGCAGTTTGGGGGGCTCCTACAATGAGCAGTTCTTC. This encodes CASSLGGSYNEQFF. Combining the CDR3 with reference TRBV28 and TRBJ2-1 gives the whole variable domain DVKVTQSSRYLVKRTGEKVFLECVQDMDHENMFWYRQDPGLGLRLIYFSYDVKMKEKGDIPEGYSVSREKKERFSLILESASTNQTSMYLCASSLGGSYNEQFFGPGTRLTVL.

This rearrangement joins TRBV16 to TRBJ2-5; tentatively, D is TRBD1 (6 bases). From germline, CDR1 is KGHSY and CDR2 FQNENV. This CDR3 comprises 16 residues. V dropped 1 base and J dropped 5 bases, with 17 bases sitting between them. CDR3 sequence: CASSQWARGPTETQYF. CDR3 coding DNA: TGTGCCAGCAGCCAATGGGCCAGGGGACCAACTGAGACCCAGTACTTC.

This CDR3 reads CASSWGAGIEKLFF. The CDR3 DNA is TGTGCCAGCAGCTGGGGAGCAGGCATTGAAAAACTGTTTTTT. V gene TRBV5-5 combines with J gene TRBJ1-4; no definite D call. This CDR3 has 14 residues. V lost 3 bases and J 7 bases, leaving 13 bases between the germline ends. Germline lookup yields CDR1 SGHKS and CDR2 YYEKEE (reference sequence).

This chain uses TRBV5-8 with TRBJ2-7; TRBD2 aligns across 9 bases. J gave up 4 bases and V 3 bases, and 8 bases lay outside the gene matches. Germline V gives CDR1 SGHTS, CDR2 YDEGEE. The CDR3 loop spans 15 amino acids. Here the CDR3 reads CASSSSSAGGYEQYF. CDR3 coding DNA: TGTGCCAGCAGCTCCTCCTCTGCGGGGGGGTACGAGCAGTACTTC.

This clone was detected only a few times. CDR3 sequence (DNA): TGTGCCAGCAGGGACGGGACAGCTGGCTACACCTTC. Its protein product is CASRDGTAGYTF. This chain links TRBV6-5 with TRBJ1-2, with 7 bases lining up with TRBD1. Germline loops: CDR1 MNHEY, CDR2 SVGAGI. Trimming cost V 6 bases and J 7 bases; bases outside gene matches: 5. The CDR3 contains 12 residues.

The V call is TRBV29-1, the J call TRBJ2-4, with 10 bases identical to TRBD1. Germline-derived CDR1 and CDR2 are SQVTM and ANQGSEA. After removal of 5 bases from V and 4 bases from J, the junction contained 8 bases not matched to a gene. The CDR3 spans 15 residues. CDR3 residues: CSVRQGAETKNIQYF. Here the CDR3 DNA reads TGCAGCGTTCGACAGGGGGCCGAAACAAAAAACATTCAGTACTTC.

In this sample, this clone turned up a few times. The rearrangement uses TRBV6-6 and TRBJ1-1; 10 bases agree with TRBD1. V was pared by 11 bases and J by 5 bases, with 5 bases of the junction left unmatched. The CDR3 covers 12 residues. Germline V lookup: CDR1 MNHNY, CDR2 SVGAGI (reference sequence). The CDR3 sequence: CAGGTGVTEAFF. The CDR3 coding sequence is TGTGCCGGGGGGACAGGGGTAACTGAAGCTTTCTTT.

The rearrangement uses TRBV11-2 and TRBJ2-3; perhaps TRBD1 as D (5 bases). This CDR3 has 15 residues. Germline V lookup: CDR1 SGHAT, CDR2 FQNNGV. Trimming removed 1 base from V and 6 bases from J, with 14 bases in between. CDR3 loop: CASSLVMGRSDTQYF. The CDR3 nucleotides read TGTGCCAGCAGCTTAGTTATGGGGCGGTCTGATACGCAGTATTTT.

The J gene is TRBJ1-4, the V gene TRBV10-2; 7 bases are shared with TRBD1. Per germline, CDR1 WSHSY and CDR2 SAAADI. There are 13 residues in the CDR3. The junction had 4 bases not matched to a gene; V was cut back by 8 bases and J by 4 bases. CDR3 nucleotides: TGCGCCAGCGGGGACAGAATTAATGAAAAACTGTTTTTT. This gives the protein CASGDRINEKLFF.